This T cell receptor (beta chain) was sequenced in a study of cytomegalovirus exposure and HLA in healthy donors. The study's findings and limits: In a later analysis, at a false discovery rate of 0.05, 16,951 TCR beta sequences matched HLA alleles. Further analysis was carried out later, and it showed several of the most significant clusters appearing linked to common viral pathogens. Among immune exposure information, only CMV serostatus was available.

As concerns this clone: Its antigen is as yet unknown.

CDR3 length equals 13 residues. Germline V gives CDR1 MDHEN, CDR2 SYDVKM. Trimming cost V 10 bases and J 2 bases, with 14 bases left between them. PCR was performed using 60 Vbeta and 13 Jbeta primers. Assay: immunoSEQ multiplex PCR; the TCRdb copy retains only in-frame clones and omits some. The table gives more than 140,000 clones; the top ten clones make up 2% to 2.5% of it. Donors sampled were nominally healthy, though unrecorded immune exposures were likely. Sequencing used PBMCs. The chain combines TRBV28 with TRBJ1-2; D might be TRBD1 (6 bases). This clonotype was obtained from a young woman in good health and CMV-seronegative. The CDR3 DNA reads TGTGCCATCCAATCCGGGACAAACTATGGCTACACCTTC. Protein product: CAIQSGTNYGYTF.